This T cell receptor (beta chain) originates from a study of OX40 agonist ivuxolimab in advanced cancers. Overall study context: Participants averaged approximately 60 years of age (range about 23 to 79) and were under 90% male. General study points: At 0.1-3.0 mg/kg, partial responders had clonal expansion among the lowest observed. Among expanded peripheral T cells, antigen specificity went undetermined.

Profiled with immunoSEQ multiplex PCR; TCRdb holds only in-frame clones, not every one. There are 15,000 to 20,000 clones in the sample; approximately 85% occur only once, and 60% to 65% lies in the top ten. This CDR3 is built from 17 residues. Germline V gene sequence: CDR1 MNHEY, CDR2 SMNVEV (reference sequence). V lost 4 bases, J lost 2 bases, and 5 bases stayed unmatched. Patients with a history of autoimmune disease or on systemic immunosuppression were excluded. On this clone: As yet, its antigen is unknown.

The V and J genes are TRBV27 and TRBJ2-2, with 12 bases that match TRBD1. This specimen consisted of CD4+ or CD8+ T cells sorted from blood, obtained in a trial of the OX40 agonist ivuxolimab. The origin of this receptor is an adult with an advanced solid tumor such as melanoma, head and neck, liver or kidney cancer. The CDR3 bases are TGTGCCAGCAGTTCCACCGGGACAGGGGGCAACACCGGGGAGCTGTTTTTT. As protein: CASSSTGTGGNTGELFF.